This passage covers 15 T cell receptor beta chains from one sample sequenced in a study of blood T cell repertoires in COVID-19 (dated by TCRdb to 2018 to 2020). The method behind the library was the immunoSEQ multiplex PCR assay. The source is immuneACCESS, and TCRdb retained only in-frame sequences with V and J called. Part of the clones is not carried over; for the studies checked, unresolved V genes explain less than half of this, and the remainder is unexplained. Counted in this sample were about 110,000 clones; approximately 81% of them appeared once. Around an eighth of the sample is taken by the ten largest. Input material: peripheral blood. The source of these receptors is a human donor in a cohort sampled during active COVID-19.

The chain has TRBV7-3 and TRBJ2-1; no reliable D call. The CDR3 is 14 residues long. The V end lost 1 base, the J end lost 5 bases, and 9 bases lay between the germline ends. Per germline, CDR1 SGHTA and CDR2 FQGTGA. As DNA, the CDR3 is TGTGCCAGCAGCTTAAGTTGGCAGAACAATGAGCAGTTCTTC. Translation: CASSLSWQNNEQFF.

The chain employs TRBV6-7 and TRBJ1-2; D is possibly TRBD1 (6 bases). TRBV6-7 is filed as an ORF, its function uncertain. The CDR3 covers 15 residues. The V and J ends lost 7 bases and 1 base respectively, with 16 bases between them. The CDR3 region is CASTYGGAGNYGYTF. The CDR3 bases are TGTGCCAGCACCTACGGGGGGGCAGGTAACTATGGCTACACCTTC.

The gene calls are TRBV29-1 and TRBJ1-1; D is perhaps TRBD1 (6 bases). CDR3 length equals 11 residues. V was cut by 7 bases and J by 4 bases, with 10 bases left in between. Per germline, CDR1 SQVTM and CDR2 ANQGSEA. This CDR3 reads CSAGTFTEAFF. For the CDR3, the DNA is TGCAGCGCTGGGACATTCACTGAAGCTTTCTTT.

J is TRBJ1-1 and V is TRBV29-1; D is perhaps TRBD1 (5 bases). The germline gives CDR1 SQVTM, CDR2 ANQGSEA. The CDR3 is 10 amino acids. Deletions cut 6 bases from V and 11 bases from J, with 13 bases between. Here the CDR3 reads CSVAGMEAFF. CDR3 coding DNA: TGCAGCGTCGCAGGGATGGAGGCTTTCTTT. Full variable domain (missing parts from reference TRBV29-1 and TRBJ1-1): SAVISQKPSRDICQRGTSLTIQCQVDSQVTMMFWYRQQPGQSLTLIATANQGSEATYESGFVIDKFPISRPNLTFSTLTVSNMSPEDSSIYLCSVAGMEAFFGQGTRLTVV.

This chain uses TRBV7-2 with TRBJ2-1, with a tentative D call TRBD1 (5 bases). This CDR3 has 14 residues. The germline V gene has CDR1 SGHTA and CDR2 FQGNSA. V lost 5 bases, J lost 1 base, and 9 bases lay in between. CDR3: CASSPAGSYNEQFF. The CDR3 bases are TGTGCCAGCAGCCCGGCAGGGTCCTACAATGAGCAGTTCTTC.

A single count supports this clone. The chain links TRBV3-1 (or the pseudogene TRBV3-2) to TRBJ1-1, with D possibly being TRBD1 (5 bases). Germline CDR1 LGHDT, CDR2 YNNKEL (reference sequence). V shed 1 base and J shed 8 bases, with 11 bases lying between them. The CDR3 extends over 13 amino acids. The CDR3: CASSQVEGEEAFF. CDR3 bases: TGTGCCAGCAGCCAAGTGGAAGGGGAAGAAGCTTTCTTT.

On this clone itself: The sample carries other DNA sequences with the same CDR3. The V call is TRBV19, the J call TRBJ2-1, with 10 bases matching TRBD2. Germline V gene lookup returns CDR1 LNHDA and CDR2 SQIVND (reference sequence). V gave up 2 bases and J gave up 7 bases; unmatched junction bases: 8. The CDR3 runs to 16 residues. Here the CDR3 DNA reads TGTGCCAGTAGTATATTCTTAGCGGGGGGAAATAATGAGCAGTTCTTC. Amino acids: CASSIFLAGGNNEQFF. Together with reference TRBV19 and TRBJ2-1, the CDR3 gives the full variable domain: DGGITQSPKYLFRKEGQNVTLSCEQNLNHDAMYWYRQDPGQGLRLIYYSQIVNDFQKGDIAEGYSVSREKKESFPLTVTSAQKNPTAFYLCASSIFLAGGNNEQFFGPGTRLTVL.

V and J are TRBV7-9 and TRBJ1-6, with 9 bases that match TRBD1. Germline values: CDR1 SEHNR, CDR2 FQNEAQ (reference sequence). With V trimmed by 2 bases and J by 8 bases, 1 base remained unmatched. The CDR3 loop spans 14 amino acids. The CDR3 DNA reads TGTGCCAGCAGCTTACGGACAGGGGATTCACCCCTCCACTTT. As protein: CASSLRTGDSPLHF.

The J gene is TRBJ1-1, the V gene TRBV19, with no clear D. Between the trimmed V and J ends, which lost 7 bases and 5 bases, there was a span of 14 bases. Germline V gives CDR1 LNHDA, CDR2 SQIVND (reference sequence). This CDR3 is 13 amino acids long. Here the CDR3 reads CASKGGGFTEAFF. CDR3 sequence (DNA): TGTGCCAGTAAAGGAGGTGGGTTTACTGAAGCTTTCTTT.

J is TRBJ1-5 and V is TRBV5-4, with 7 bases that match TRBD1. Losses at the gene ends were 4 bases for V and 4 bases for J; bases not matched to a gene: 5. CDR1 and CDR2 (germline): SGHNT, YYREEE (reference sequence). The CDR3 spans 14 residues. This CDR3 reads CASSRQGLNQPQHF. In DNA form, the CDR3 reads TGTGCCAGCAGCCGACAGGGACTGAATCAGCCCCAGCATTTT. The variable domain in full, with the rest retrieved from reference TRBV5-4 and TRBJ1-5, is ETGVTQSPTHLIKTRGQQVTLRCSSQSGHNTVSWYQQALGQGPQFIFQYYREEENGRGNFPPRFSGLQFPNYSSELNVNALELDDSALYLCASSRQGLNQPQHFGDGTRLSIL.

The CDR3 here is CASSTATSGDSYEQYF. The DNA of the CDR3 is TGTGCCAGCAGCACAGCAACTAGCGGGGACTCCTACGAGCAGTACTTC. The chain has TRBV2 and TRBJ2-7; 10 bases match TRBD2. This CDR3 comprises 16 residues. V lost 6 bases to trimming and J lost 0 bases; unmatched junction nucleotides: 8. Germline V lookup: CDR1 SNHLY, CDR2 FYNNEI.

Here the CDR3 reads CASSPEGSQFF. The CDR3, as DNA: TGTGCCAGCTCACCGGAGGGATCGCAGTTCTTC. The J gene is TRBJ2-1, the V gene TRBV18, with D possibly being TRBD2 (6 bases). The V gene lost 3 bases and the J gene lost 12 bases, with 9 bases spanning the gap. The CDR3 sequence is 11 residues long. Germline V gives CDR1 KGHSH, CDR2 LQKENI.

The V and J genes are TRBV27 and TRBJ1-5, with 7 bases identical to TRBD1. The CDR3 length is 15 residues. V dropped 6 bases and J dropped 4; count of bases not matched to a gene: 9. Germline V gene data show CDR1 as MNHEY and CDR2 as SMNVEV (reference sequence). The CDR3 nucleotides are TGTGCCAGCAGGGACGCGTACAGGGGAAATCAGCCCCAGCATTTT. It encodes CASRDAYRGNQPQHF.

The genes are TRBV19 and TRBJ1-5; TRBD1 agrees at 7 bases. The CDR3 totals 15 residues. V lost 3 bases, J lost 4 bases, and 6 bases stayed unmatched. From germline, CDR1 is LNHDA and CDR2 SQIVND (reference sequence). The chain's CDR3 is CASSIGGTANQPQHF. CDR3 bases: TGTGCCAGTAGTATTGGGGGGACAGCAAATCAGCCCCAGCATTTT.

The J gene is TRBJ1-1, the V gene TRBV6-6; no definite D call. V gave up 2 bases and J gave up 7 bases, with 17 bases separating them. Germline V lookup: CDR1 MNHNY, CDR2 SVGAGI (reference sequence). This CDR3 spans 15 amino acids. CDR3 DNA sequence: TGTGCCAGCAGTTACAATGAAGGCCGGAGCTTTGAAGCTTTCTTT. Translating gives CASSYNEGRSFEAFF.